This TCR beta chain was sequenced in a study of blood T cell repertoires in COVID-19. As for the study in general: Sources were T cells, B-cell-depleted T cells, or PBMCs; the material itself was cDNA or gDNA.

Libraries were prepared by immunoSEQ multiplex PCR; TCRdb keeps only in-frame clonotypes and omits some of them. Of a few hundred thousand clones listed, 85% to 90% are singletons. The CDR3 is 16 amino acids. V trimming: 4 bases; J trimming: 2 bases; junction bases outside the gene matches: 8. CDR1 and CDR2 (germline): SEHNR, FQNEAQ (reference sequence). The origin of this receptor is a woman aged 18-35 years with acute COVID-19. The V gene is TRBV7-9, the J gene TRBJ2-7; TRBD2 aligns across 10 bases. Specimen: PBMCs or T cells enriched from blood (not recorded which). CDR3 sequence (DNA): TGTGCCAGCAGCTATGCTACTAGCGGGACTACCTACGAGCAGTACTTC. This encodes CASSYATSGTTYEQYF.